This TCR beta chain came from a study of shared clonotypes between healthy human individuals. Repertoires were generated with immunoSEQ multiplex PCR, while TCRdb's copy carries only in-frame clones and drops some. Altogether about 2.1 million clones are present, about 93% being singletons, with the ten largest covering about 1.8%. Germline assignment: CDR1 SGHAT and CDR2 FQNNGV. V lost 1 base and J lost 4; bases outside the gene matches: 18. The CDR3 runs 19 residues. Naive CD8 cells, CD45RO-negative and positively selected for CCR7, excluded terminally differentiated effector memory CD45RA+ cells. The clonotype comes from a man between 18 and 29 years old in good health. Some clones in this sample may be carry-over from other donors' samples. The rearrangement joins TRBV11-2 to TRBJ1-1; 7 bases line up with TRBD1. Sequencing was done on a sample of naive CD8+ T cells from PBMCs. The CDR3 region is CASSLGVGGTDKEGTEAFF. CDR3 DNA: TGTGCCAGCAGCTTAGGTGTTGGCGGGACAGATAAAGAGGGCACTGAAGCTTTCTTT.